One sample yielded the 20 T cell receptor beta chains listed below, sequenced in a study of control samples from healthy donors and cancer patients. Data came from immunoSEQ multiplex PCR; TCRdb stores just in-frame clones and leaves some out. Among more than 95,000 clones listed, roughly 93% were seen once. Material: blood. The source is a man aged 25 to 40 in good health.

This clone was picked up a small number of times. The chain joins TRBV6-4 to TRBJ2-3; 7 bases agree with TRBD2. Germline lookup yields CDR1 MRHNA and CDR2 SNTAGT. The CDR3 is 15 amino acids. With 3 bases clipped from V and 4 bases from J, the junction kept 7 bases outside the gene matches. The CDR3: CASSEAASGSDTQYF. The CDR3 DNA is TGTGCCAGCAGTGAAGCGGCTAGCGGTTCAGATACGCAGTATTTT.

V and J are TRBV19 and TRBJ2-2; no clear D gene. The length of the CDR3 is 16 residues. Trimming removed 2 bases from V and 2 bases from J, with 12 bases in between. Germline CDR1 and CDR2: LNHDA and SQIVND (reference sequence). The CDR3 spells CASSINVLTNTGELFF. The CDR3 DNA follows: TGTGCCAGTAGTATAAACGTCCTGACAAACACCGGGGAGCTGTTTTTT.

The J gene is TRBJ2-5, the V gene TRBV29-1; 8 bases align to TRBD2. The CDR3 sequence is 13 residues long. V lost 2 bases to trimming and J lost 7 bases; unmatched junction nucleotides: 6. Germline assignment: CDR1 SQVTM and CDR2 ANQGSEA. The chain's CDR3 is CSVEKAGGGTQYF. The CDR3 DNA reads as TGCAGCGTTGAAAAGGCGGGGGGCGGGACCCAGTACTTC.

This chain uses TRBV15 with TRBJ1-4, with a tentative D call TRBD1 (6 bases). From germline, CDR1 is LNHNV and CDR2 YYDKDF (reference sequence). This CDR3 is 18 amino acids long. Trimming took off 0 bases at V and 3 bases at J, with 17 bases between the two ends. Here the CDR3 DNA reads TGTGCCACCAGCAGAGATAGGGCAGGGGCGCTGGCTAATGAAAAACTGTTTTTT. It codes for CATSRDRAGALANEKLFF.

The V call is TRBV7-8, the J call TRBJ2-2, with D unresolved. The CDR3 has 15 amino acids. V lost 5 bases to trimming and J lost 4 bases, with 14 bases between them. Germline lookup yields CDR1 SGHVS and CDR2 FQNEAQ. This chain's CDR3 is CASSPTLGSTGELFF. The CDR3 DNA is TGTGCCAGCAGCCCGACCTTGGGAAGCACCGGGGAGCTGTTTTTT.

The V and J genes are TRBV3-1 (or the pseudogene TRBV3-2) and TRBJ2-1, with 13 bases matching TRBD2. Germline CDR1 is LGHDT and CDR2 is YNNKEL (reference sequence). V dropped 2 bases and J dropped 5; count of bases not matched to a gene: 3. This CDR3 comprises 16 residues. CDR3 DNA: TGTGCCAGCAGCCAACCGGGACTAGCGGGGAACAATGAGCAGTTCTTC. Protein product: CASSQPGLAGNNEQFF.

The genes are TRBV5-1 and TRBJ2-5; no clear D. Between the trimmed V and J ends, which lost 0 bases and 2 bases, there was a span of 8 bases. CDR3 length: 14 amino acids. Germline V lookup: CDR1 SGHRS, CDR2 YFSETQ. CDR3 sequence reads: CASSLVELQETQYF. The DNA for the CDR3 is TGCGCCAGCAGCTTGGTTGAACTACAAGAGACCCAGTACTTC.

This chain uses TRBV3-1 (or the pseudogene TRBV3-2) with TRBJ2-1; D is uncertain. V lost 1 base and J lost 8, with 3 bases in between. There are 11 residues in the CDR3. CDR1 and CDR2 (germline): LGHDT, YNNKEL (reference sequence). CDR3 sequence reads: CASSQADEQFF. The CDR3 nucleotides read TGTGCCAGCAGCCAAGCCGATGAGCAGTTCTTC.

This chain connects TRBV7-2 to TRBJ1-4; TRBD1 aligns across 7 bases. The CDR3 loop spans 14 amino acids. With 6 bases clipped from V and 5 bases from J, the junction kept 6 bases outside the gene matches. From germline, CDR1 is SGHTA and CDR2 FQGNSA. This chain's CDR3 is CASSLGRGNEKLFF. The CDR3 DNA sequence: TGTGCCAGCAGTTTGGGCAGGGGGAATGAAAAACTGTTTTTT.

The gene calls are TRBV5-1 and TRBJ2-7, with unresolved D. V lost 2 bases to trimming and J lost 3 bases, with 9 bases between them. The CDR3 length is 13 residues. The germline V gene encodes CDR1 SGHRS and CDR2 YFSETQ. DNA for the CDR3: TGCGCCAGCAGCTTTGACGGCTTCTACGAGCAGTACGTC. Translating gives CASSFDGFYEQYV.

The rearrangement links TRBV6-1 to TRBJ1-6; no firm D call. Germline values: CDR1 MNHNS, CDR2 SASEGT. V was clipped by 3 bases and J by 7 bases, with 7 bases between them. The CDR3 is 13 residues long. The CDR3 loop is CASSDNLNSPLHF. The CDR3 nucleotides read TGTGCCAGCAGTGATAATTTAAATTCACCCCTCCACTTT.

CDR3 loop: CASSFRGKEPYEQYF. In DNA, the CDR3 is TGTGCCAGCAGTTTTAGAGGGAAGGAACCCTACGAGCAGTACTTC. The J gene is TRBJ2-7, the V gene TRBV28, with a weak D call TRBD2 (5 bases). The germline V gene has CDR1 MDHEN and CDR2 SYDVKM. CDR3 length: 15 amino acids. V lost 3 bases to trimming and J lost 2 bases, with 14 bases between them.

This clone was seen more than once but under ten times. The chain combines TRBV28 with TRBJ2-1, with TRBD2 matching over 10 bases. Germline V gene lookup returns CDR1 MDHEN and CDR2 SYDVKM. Losses at the gene ends were 5 bases for V and 5 bases for J; bases not matched to a gene: 9. The CDR3 is 16 residues long. CDR3 residues: CASSPKAGGINNEQFF. CDR3 sequence (DNA): TGTGCCAGCAGTCCAAAAGCGGGGGGGATTAACAATGAGCAGTTCTTC.

The CDR3 spells CASSQIGQEKLSNQPQHF. The CDR3 DNA follows: TGCGCCAGCAGCCAAATTGGACAGGAGAAGTTGAGCAATCAGCCCCAGCATTTT. The chain joins TRBV4-1 to TRBJ1-5, with 7 bases identical to TRBD1. CDR1 MGHRA and CDR2 YSYEKL come from the germline V gene. CDR3 size: 18 residues. The V gene end was trimmed by 2 bases and the J gene end by 1 base; junction bases not matched to a gene: 11.

The rearrangement uses TRBV5-1 and TRBJ2-5, with 8 bases fitting TRBD2. Per the germline V gene, CDR1 is SGHRS and CDR2 is YFSETQ. The CDR3 loop spans 16 amino acids. V lost 4 bases, J lost 4 bases, and 12 bases stayed unmatched. The CDR3 region has the DNA TGCGCCAGCAGCCCGGGGGGGCGGACCGAGACAGAGACCCAGTACTTC. This codes for CASSPGGRTETETQYF.

This clone was counted once. The V gene is TRBV2, the J gene TRBJ1-1; 11 positions match TRBD1. Trimming cost V 6 bases and J 4 bases; bases outside gene matches: 10. The CDR3 runs to 16 residues. The V gene's germline CDR1 is SNHLY and CDR2 FYNNEI. CDR3 residues: CASRPPGQGVATEAFF. The CDR3, as DNA: TGTGCCAGCAGACCTCCGGGACAGGGGGTCGCCACTGAAGCTTTCTTT.

The chain recombines TRBV7-9 with TRBJ2-3, with 13 bases that match TRBD2. The V and J ends lost 3 bases and 2 bases, in that order; junction bases with no gene match: 5. CDR1 SEHNR and CDR2 FQNEAQ come from the germline V gene (reference sequence). This CDR3 comprises 17 residues. The CDR3 region has the DNA TGTGCCAGCAGCTTTAGGACTAGCGGGGGTAACACAGATACGCAGTATTTT. Amino acid sequence: CASSFRTSGGNTDTQYF. Full variable domain (outside the CDR3, taken from reference TRBV7-9 and TRBJ2-3): DTGVSQNPRHKITKRGQNVTFRCDPISEHNRLYWYRQTLGQGPEFLTYFQNEAQLEKSRLLSDRFSAERPKGSFSTLEIQRTEQGDSAMYLCASSFRTSGGNTDTQYFGPGTRLTVL.

To note about this clone: The germline gene is not matched at one end of the junction; a read error may be the cause. The rearrangement joins TRBV4-1 to TRBJ2-3; TRBD2 aligns across 11 bases. Germline lookup yields CDR1 MGHRA and CDR2 YSYEKL. This CDR3 region has 17 residues. CDR3 bases: TGCGCCAGTAGCCAAGAAAGGTCGCCTAGCGGGGGGGATACGCAGTATTTT. As protein: CASSQERSPSGGDTQYF.

The chain joins TRBV12-3 or TRBV12-4 to TRBJ1-1; TRBD1 is a possible D gene (6 bases). The CDR3 has 13 amino acids. Between the trimmed V and J ends, which lost 6 bases and 8 bases, there was a span of 16 bases. The CDR3: CASRLQTGTEAFF. The CDR3 DNA follows: TGTGCCAGCAGACTCCAAACCGGGACAGAAGCTTTCTTT.

The chain combines TRBV19 with TRBJ1-6; D gene unclear. The CDR3 is 13 residues long. Germline values: CDR1 LNHDA, CDR2 SQIVND (reference sequence). Trimming cost V 6 bases and J 9 bases, with 12 bases left between them. The CDR3 bases are TGTGCCAGTAGCCCTAGGAAGGCTTCACCCCTCCACTTT. Translation gives CASSPRKASPLHF.